This T cell receptor (beta chain) was profiled in a study of blood T cell repertoires in COVID-19. Sequencing used immunoSEQ multiplex PCR; TCRdb keeps in-frame clones, though not all of them. This sample has about 400,000 clones, with 89% found just once. This CDR3 is built from 15 residues. Per germline, CDR1 SGHTA and CDR2 FQGTGA. Losses at the gene ends were 2 bases for V and 4 bases for J; bases not matched to a gene: 6. This clone has only a few counts. This chain links TRBV7-3 with TRBJ1-1, with 8 nucleotides matching TRBD1. Sequences were obtained from peripheral blood. The clonotype comes from a man in his forties with acute or convalescent COVID-19. DNA for the CDR3: TGTGCCAGCAGCTTAGGACAGGGTGGCGGCACTGAAGCTTTCTTT. Amino acids: CASSLGQGGGTEAFF. Looking up the rest from reference TRBV7-3 and TRBJ1-1 gives the full variable domain: GAGVSQTPSNKVTEKGKYVELRCDPISGHTALYWYRQSLGQGPEFLIYFQGTGAADDSGLPNDRFFAVRPEGSVSTLKIQRTERGDSAVYLCASSLGQGGGTEAFFGQGTRLTVV.